This T cell receptor beta chain derives from a study of blood T cells in healthy people across ages. A second PCR, run for roughly 6 to 11 cycles, used a sample-barcoded 5' primer plus a J-beta primer mix. TCRdb called the 5' RACE reads again in MiXCR, with one record for every CDR3 protein. This sample has about 1.1 million distinct CDR3 sequences, with roughly two fifths found just once. Per germline, CDR1 DFQATT and CDR2 SNEGSKA (reference sequence). The CDR3 has 11 residues. This sequence originates from a man aged 18 to 35 in good health. The sample taken for sequencing was blood. The V and J genes are TRBV20-1 and TRBJ2-7; D remains ambiguous. The end of the DNA fits TRBJ2-5 better, so the J call may be wrong. Written as DNA, the CDR3 is TGCAGCCTTTCGACGTCGGAGACCCAGTACTTC. Translated: CSLSTSETQYF.